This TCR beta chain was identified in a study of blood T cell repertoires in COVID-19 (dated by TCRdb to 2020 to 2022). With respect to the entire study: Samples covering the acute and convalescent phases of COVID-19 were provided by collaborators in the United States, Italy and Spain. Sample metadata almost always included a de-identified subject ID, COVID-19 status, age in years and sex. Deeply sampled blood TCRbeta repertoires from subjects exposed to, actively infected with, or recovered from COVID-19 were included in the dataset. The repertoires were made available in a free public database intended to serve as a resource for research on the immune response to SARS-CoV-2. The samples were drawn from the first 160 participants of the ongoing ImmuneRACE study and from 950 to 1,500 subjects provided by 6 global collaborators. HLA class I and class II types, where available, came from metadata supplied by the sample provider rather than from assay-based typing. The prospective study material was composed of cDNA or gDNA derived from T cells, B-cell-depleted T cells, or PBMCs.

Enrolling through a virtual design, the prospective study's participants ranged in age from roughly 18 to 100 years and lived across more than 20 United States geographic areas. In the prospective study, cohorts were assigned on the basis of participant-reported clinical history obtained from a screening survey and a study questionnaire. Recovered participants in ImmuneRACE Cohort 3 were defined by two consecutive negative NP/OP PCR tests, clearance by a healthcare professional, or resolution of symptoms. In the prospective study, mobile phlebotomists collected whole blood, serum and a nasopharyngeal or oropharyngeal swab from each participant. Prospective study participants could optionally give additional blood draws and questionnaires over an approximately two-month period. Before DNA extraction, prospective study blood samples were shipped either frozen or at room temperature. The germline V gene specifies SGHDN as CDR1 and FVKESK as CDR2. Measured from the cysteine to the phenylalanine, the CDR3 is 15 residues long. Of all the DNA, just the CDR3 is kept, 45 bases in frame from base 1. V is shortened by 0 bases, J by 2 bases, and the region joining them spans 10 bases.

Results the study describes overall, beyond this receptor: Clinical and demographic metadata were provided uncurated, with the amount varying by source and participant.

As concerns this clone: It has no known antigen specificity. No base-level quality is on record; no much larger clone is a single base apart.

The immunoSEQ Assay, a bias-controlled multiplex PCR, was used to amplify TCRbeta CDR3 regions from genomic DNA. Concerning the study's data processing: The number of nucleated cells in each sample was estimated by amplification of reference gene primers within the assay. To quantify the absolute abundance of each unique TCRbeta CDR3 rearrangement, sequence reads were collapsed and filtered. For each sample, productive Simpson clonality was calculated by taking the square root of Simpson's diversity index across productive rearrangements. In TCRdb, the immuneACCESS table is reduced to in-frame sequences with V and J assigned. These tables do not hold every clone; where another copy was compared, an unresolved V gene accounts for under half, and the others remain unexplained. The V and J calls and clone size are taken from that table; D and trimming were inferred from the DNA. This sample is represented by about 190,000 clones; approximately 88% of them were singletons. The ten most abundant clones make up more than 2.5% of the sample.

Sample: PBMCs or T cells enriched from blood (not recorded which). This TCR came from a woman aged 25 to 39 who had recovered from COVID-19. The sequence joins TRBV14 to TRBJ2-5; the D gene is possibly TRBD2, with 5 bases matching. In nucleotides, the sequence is TGTGCCAGCAGCCAAGAATCTCCGGGGCAAGAGACCCAGTACTTC. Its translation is CASSQESPGQETQYF.